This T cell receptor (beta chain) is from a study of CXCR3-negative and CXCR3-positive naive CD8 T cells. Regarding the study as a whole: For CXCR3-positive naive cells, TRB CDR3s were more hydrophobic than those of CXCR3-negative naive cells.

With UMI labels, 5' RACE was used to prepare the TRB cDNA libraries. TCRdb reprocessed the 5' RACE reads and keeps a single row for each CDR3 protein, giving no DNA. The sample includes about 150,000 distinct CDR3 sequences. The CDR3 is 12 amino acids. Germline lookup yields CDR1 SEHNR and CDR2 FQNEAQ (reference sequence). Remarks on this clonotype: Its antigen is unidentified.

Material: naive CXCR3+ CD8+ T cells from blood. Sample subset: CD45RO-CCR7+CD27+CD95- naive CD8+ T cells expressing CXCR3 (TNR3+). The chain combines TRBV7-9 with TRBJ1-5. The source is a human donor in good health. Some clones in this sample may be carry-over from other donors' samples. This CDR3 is CASSFEGRPQHF.